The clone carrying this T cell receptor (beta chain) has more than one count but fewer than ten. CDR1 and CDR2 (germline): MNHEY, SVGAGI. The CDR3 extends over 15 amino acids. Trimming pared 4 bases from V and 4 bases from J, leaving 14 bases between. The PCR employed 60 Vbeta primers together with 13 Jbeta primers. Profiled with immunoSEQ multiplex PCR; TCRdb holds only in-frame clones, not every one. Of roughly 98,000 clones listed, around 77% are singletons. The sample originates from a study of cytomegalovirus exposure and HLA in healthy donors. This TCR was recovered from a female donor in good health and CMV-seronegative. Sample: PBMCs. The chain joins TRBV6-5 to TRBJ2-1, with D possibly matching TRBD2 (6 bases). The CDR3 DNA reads TGTGCCAGCAGTTCCCGGGCGGGACCTTACAATGAGCAGTTCTTC. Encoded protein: CASSSRAGPYNEQFF.